This entry lists 29 T cell receptor beta chains sequenced from one sample in a study of T cells after yellow fever vaccination. MiXCR was run by TCRdb on the 5' RACE reads, yielding one entry per CDR3 protein. The sample records roughly 300,000 distinct CDR3 sequences, about 6.9% being singletons. The starting material was PBMCs, obtained more than 40 days after the first yellow fever vaccination. These receptors originate from a man between 18 and 35 years old who received the YFV17D yellow fever vaccine.

The rearrangement joins TRBV29-1 to TRBJ2-7, with D hard to call. Germline V lookup: CDR1 SQVTM, CDR2 ANQGSEA. This CDR3 is built from 12 residues. Trimming took 7 bases from V and 6 from J, leaving 16 bases between them. CDR3 DNA: TGCAGCGCTTACCCGCCTTCAGGCGAGCAGTACTTC. Amino acids: CSAYPPSGEQYF.

This clonotype was detected a few times. The gene calls are TRBV19 and TRBJ2-5, with a weak D call TRBD2 (6 bases). Germline V gene lookup returns CDR1 LNHDA and CDR2 SQIVND (reference sequence). The length of the CDR3 is 15 residues. V was clipped by 10 bases and J by 4 bases, with 22 bases between them. CDR3 amino acids: CAISPPGTVRETQYF. CDR3 bases: TGTGCCATCTCACCGCCGGGGACTGTACGAGAGACCCAGTACTTC.

The chain combines TRBV5-1 with TRBJ2-6; possible D gene TRBD2, 7 bases. This CDR3 region has 15 residues. Trimming stripped 4 bases from V and 2 bases from J, with 10 bases between. The germline V gene has CDR1 SGHRS and CDR2 YFSETQ. The CDR3 coding sequence is TGCGCCAGCAGCCAGGGGACTACTGGGGCCAACGTCCTGACTTTC. The encoded protein is CASSQGTTGANVLTF.

This clonotype appeared a few times. The chain carries TRBV7-9 and TRBJ2-7; D possibly uses TRBD1 or TRBD2 (8 bases each). The CDR3 consists of 16 residues. Germline-derived CDR1 and CDR2 are SEHNR and FQNEAQ (reference sequence). V lost 5 bases and J lost 3, with 20 bases in between. The CDR3 loop reads CASSPGGGQAYYEQYF. The DNA of the CDR3 is TGTGCCAGCAGCCCGGGAGGGGGACAGGCCTACTACGAGCAGTACTTC.

This clonotype has just a few counts. The chain couples TRBV5-6 to TRBJ1-1; D is unresolved. The germline V gene encodes CDR1 SGHDT and CDR2 YYEEEE. CDR3 size: 14 residues. Trimming shortened V by 1 base and J by 4 bases, and 11 bases separated the two germline ends. CDR3 in amino acids: CASSLWDLGTEAFF. The CDR3 DNA reads as TGTGCCAGCAGCTTGTGGGATCTGGGCACTGAAGCTTTCTTT.

V and J are TRBV14 and TRBJ2-2; 14 positions agree with TRBD2. The germline V gene encodes CDR1 SGHDN and CDR2 FVKESK. The ends lost 0 bases at V and 3 bases at J; junction bases unmatched: 3. This CDR3 contains 18 residues. CDR3 coding DNA: TGTGCCAGCAGCCAAGAGGGACTAGCGGGGGACTACACCGGGGAGCTGTTTTTT. This translates into CASSQEGLAGDYTGELFF. Full variable domain (missing parts from reference TRBV14 and TRBJ2-2): EAGVTQFPSHSVIEKGQTVTLRCDPISGHDNLYWYRRVMGKEIKFLLHFVKESKQDESGMPNNRFLAERTGGTYSTLKVQPAELEDSGVYFCASSQEGLAGDYTGELFFGEGSRLTVL.

J is TRBJ2-7 and V is TRBV12-5; 9 positions match TRBD1. The CDR3 is 15 residues long. Germline loops: CDR1 LGHNT, CDR2 FRNRAP. V lost 6 bases, J lost 2 bases, and 8 bases stayed unmatched. CDR3 sequence: CASGPQGTGTYEQYF. In DNA form, the CDR3 reads TGTGCTAGTGGCCCCCAAGGGACAGGGACCTACGAGCAGTACTTC.

The chain has TRBV7-9 and TRBJ2-3, with D uncertain. Germline V gene sequence: CDR1 SEHNR, CDR2 FQNEAQ (reference sequence). This CDR3 spans 12 amino acids. Trimming removed 3 bases from V and 7 bases from J, with 8 bases in between. The CDR3 DNA reads as TGTGCCAGCAGCTTCGAAGGGTATACGCAGTATTTT. Amino acid sequence: CASSFEGYTQYF.

Remarks on this clonotype: Possible read error: a much larger clone is one base away. CDR3 coding DNA: TGTGTCAGCAGCTTGGACAGCTCACGAGATACGCAGTATTTT. Amino acids: CVSSLDSSRDTQYF. The chain employs TRBV7-8 and TRBJ2-3, with D possibly TRBD1 on 6 matching bases. Germline V gene sequence: CDR1 SGHVS, CDR2 FQNEAQ. CDR3 size: 14 residues.

This clonotype came up many times. This chain links TRBV7-9 with TRBJ2-3; D could derive from TRBD1 or TRBD2 (5 bases each). CDR1 SEHNR and CDR2 FQNEAQ come from the germline V gene (reference sequence). Trimming took 5 bases from V and 2 from J, leaving 14 bases between them. The CDR3 loop spans 15 amino acids. The CDR3 here is CASSLTSGATDTQYF. CDR3 DNA sequence: TGTGCCAGCAGCCTAACATCCGGGGCCACAGATACGCAGTATTTT.

In this sample, this clonotype turned up many times. The chain links TRBV27 to TRBJ2-3, with unresolved D. Germline CDR1 MNHEY, CDR2 SMNVEV (reference sequence). The CDR3 sequence is 13 residues long. Trimming left V 3 bases short and J 4 bases short, with 8 bases between. The CDR3 nucleotides are TGTGCCAGCAGTTTGTATAGGGCAGATACGCAGTATTTT. It codes for CASSLYRADTQYF.

V usage is TRBV19 and J usage is TRBJ1-2, with a tentative D call TRBD1 (5 bases). Trimming removed 5 bases at V and 5 bases at J, with 15 bases between. This CDR3 has 14 amino acids. Germline V gene sequence: CDR1 LNHDA, CDR2 SQIVND (reference sequence). CDR3 region: CASSPDSRGYGYTF. The CDR3 nucleotides read TGTGCCAGTAGTCCCGACAGCCGGGGGTATGGCTACACCTTC.

This clonotype was detected many times. This rearrangement joins TRBV11-2 to TRBJ2-2; 7 nucleotides align to TRBD2. Unmatched junction bases numbered 7, after V lost 3 bases and J lost 3 bases. Germline lookup yields CDR1 SGHAT and CDR2 FQNNGV. CDR3 length: 16 amino acids. DNA for the CDR3: TGTGCCAGCAGCTTCCCTGATGGGGGGGACACCGGGGAGCTGTTTTTT. It yields the protein CASSFPDGGDTGELFF.

Only a few counts were recorded for this clonotype. This chain links TRBV10-3 with TRBJ2-7; no clear D gene. From germline, CDR1 is ENHRY and CDR2 SYGVKD. Trimming left V 3 bases short and J 6 bases short, with 18 bases between. The CDR3 loop spans 15 amino acids. The CDR3 region is CAISEGPPSFSEQYV. Here the CDR3 DNA reads TGTGCCATCAGTGAAGGGCCACCCTCTTTTAGCGAGCAGTACGTC.

The sample holds a few counts of this clonotype. The chain combines TRBV2 with TRBJ1-1, with 7 positions matching TRBD1. Germline CDR1 reads SNHLY; CDR2 reads FYNNEI. The V gene end was trimmed by 3 bases and the J gene end by 5 bases; junction bases not matched to a gene: 21. The CDR3 covers 19 residues. The CDR3 sequence is CASSDEKGAGPGFRTEAFF. DNA for the CDR3: TGTGCCAGCAGTGATGAAAAGGGGGCTGGCCCCGGATTTAGGACTGAAGCTTTCTTT.

The CDR3 DNA follows: TGTGCCAGCAGTCCTATAGGTGGGGGTACAGATACGCAGTATTTT. Its translation: CASSPIGGGTDTQYF. J is TRBJ2-3 and V is TRBV6-1, with D perhaps TRBD1 or TRBD2 (5 bases each). This CDR3 is built from 15 residues. Trimming shortened V by 5 bases and J by 3 bases, and 15 bases separated the two germline ends. Germline CDR1 reads MNHNS; CDR2 reads SASEGT.

This clonotype was seen at least ten times. In DNA form, the CDR3 reads TGTGCCAGCAGGGTACTAGCGGGGGGGCCGGTAGATACGCAGTATTTT. Amino acids: CASRVLAGGPVDTQYF. The chain carries TRBV12-3 or TRBV12-4 and TRBJ2-3, with TRBD2 identical over 13 bases. CDR3 length: 16 residues. The V segment lost 6 bases and the J segment 5 bases; nucleotides outside the gene matches: 8.

This chain links TRBV7-8 with TRBJ2-7; 7 positions match TRBD1. In germline, CDR1 is SGHVS, CDR2 FQNEAQ. With V trimmed by 5 bases and J by 0 bases, 4 bases remained unmatched. The CDR3 extends over 14 amino acids. CDR3 sequence reads: CASSRDRLSYEQYV. CDR3 sequence (DNA): TGTGCCAGCAGCCGGGACAGACTCTCCTACGAGCAGTACGTC.

This clonotype was detected ten times or more. This chain connects TRBV5-1 to TRBJ1-6; D gene unclear. Germline CDR1 SGHRS, CDR2 YFSETQ. The CDR3 covers 16 residues. The V end lost 0 bases, the J end lost 7 bases, and 14 bases lay between the germline ends. The CDR3 loop is CASSLDIRASNSPLHF. The CDR3 region has the DNA TGCGCCAGCAGCTTGGACATTCGGGCCTCGAATTCACCCCTCCACTTT. Looking up the rest from reference TRBV5-1 and TRBJ1-6 gives the full variable domain: KAGVTQTPRYLIKTRGQQVTLSCSPISGHRSVSWYQQTPGQGLQFLFEYFSETQRNKGNFPGRFSGRQFSNSRSEMNVSTLELGDSALYLCASSLDIRASNSPLHFGNGTRLTVT.

The V call is TRBV7-9, the J call TRBJ1-5, with D possibly being TRBD1 (5 bases). The CDR3 length is 16 residues. Germline V gene lookup returns CDR1 SEHNR and CDR2 FQNEAQ (reference sequence). The V end lost 5 bases, the J end lost 4 bases, and 18 bases lay between the germline ends. The CDR3 DNA is TGTGCCAGCAGCCCCCGGGGGTGGGTGGGGAATCAGCCCCAGCATTTT. Translated, it gives CASSPRGWVGNQPQHF. Drawing the rest from reference TRBV7-9 and TRBJ1-5, the complete variable domain is DTGVSQNPRHKITKRGQNVTFRCDPISEHNRLYWYRQTLGQGPEFLTYFQNEAQLEKSRLLSDRFSAERPKGSFSTLEIQRTEQGDSAMYLCASSPRGWVGNQPQHFGDGTRLSIL.

V usage is TRBV20-1 and J usage is TRBJ2-3; 11 bases are a match to TRBD2. Trimming took 5 bases from V and 4 from J; bases not matched to a gene: 17. The CDR3 has 18 amino acids. Per germline, CDR1 DFQATT and CDR2 SNEGSKA (reference sequence). CDR3 sequence: CSARPTVNSGGGSDTQYF. CDR3 nucleotide sequence: TGCAGTGCTCGACCGACAGTGAATAGCGGGGGGGGATCAGATACGCAGTATTTT.

This clonotype was seen many times. This chain links TRBV5-1 with TRBJ1-2, with a possible D match to TRBD1 (6 bases). The ends were cut back, 0 bases at V and 2 bases at J, with 11 bases in the middle. CDR1 is SGHRS and CDR2 is YFSETQ in the germline V gene. CDR3 length: 15 residues. CDR3 nucleotides: TGCGCCAGCAGCTTGGGTCAGGGGCACAACTATGGCTACACCTTC. As protein: CASSLGQGHNYGYTF. The full variable domain, its missing parts supplied by reference TRBV5-1 and TRBJ1-2, is KAGVTQTPRYLIKTRGQQVTLSCSPISGHRSVSWYQQTPGQGLQFLFEYFSETQRNKGNFPGRFSGRQFSNSRSEMNVSTLELGDSALYLCASSLGQGHNYGYTFGSGTRLTVV.

In regard to this clonotype: A junction boundary mismatches the germline segment, possibly from a read error. The rearrangement links TRBV20-1 to TRBJ2-5; 15 bases are shared with TRBD2. The CDR3 contains 15 residues. Germline CDR1 is DFQATT and CDR2 is SNEGSKA (reference sequence). This CDR3 is CSAIGTSGGMETQYF. CDR3 DNA: TGCAGCGCTATAGGGACTAGCGGGGGGATGGAGACCCAGTACTTC.

This clonotype was counted a few times. The chain uses TRBV20-1 and TRBJ2-5; 13 bases are a match to TRBD2. Losses at the gene ends were 0 bases for V and 7 bases for J; bases not matched to a gene: 14. Per the germline V gene, CDR1 is DFQATT and CDR2 is SNEGSKA (reference sequence). The CDR3 runs to 18 residues. The chain's CDR3 is CSAREGRLAGGLTWTQYF. The CDR3 bases are TGCAGTGCTAGAGAAGGTCGACTAGCGGGGGGCCTAACGTGGACCCAGTACTTC.

In this sample, this clonotype turned up a few times. The chain links TRBV3-1 to TRBJ1-6, with TRBD1 as a possible D gene (6 bases). CDR1 is LGHDT and CDR2 is YNNKEL in the germline V gene (reference sequence). The CDR3 length is 14 residues. V was shortened by 5 bases and J by 4 bases, with 9 bases between the two germline ends. The CDR3 nucleotides are TGTGCCAGCAGCTACGGACAGTATAATTCACCCCTCCACTTT. Protein: CASSYGQYNSPLHF.

The J gene is TRBJ2-3, the V gene TRBV2; no definite D call. This CDR3 comprises 12 residues. Deletions cut 4 bases from V and 2 bases from J, with 4 bases between. Per germline, CDR1 SNHLY and CDR2 FYNNEI. The CDR3 sequence: CASSGNTDTQYF. CDR3 DNA: TGTGCCAGCAGTGGTAACACAGATACGCAGTATTTT.

The chain joins TRBV6-1 to TRBJ1-3, with D possibly matching TRBD1 (5 bases). The CDR3 contains 14 residues. Germline V gives CDR1 MNHNS, CDR2 SASEGT. V lost 6 bases and J 9 bases, leaving 18 bases between the germline ends. CDR3 in DNA: TGTGCCAGCAGCTCCCAGTGGAGGGGAGGCACCATATATTTT. Protein sequence: CASSSQWRGGTIYF.

This clonotype was counted a few times. V is TRBV20-1 and J is TRBJ2-7, with 7 nucleotides matching TRBD1. The V and J ends lost 5 bases and 0 bases, in that order; junction bases with no gene match: 7. The CDR3 sequence is 14 residues long. The germline gives CDR1 DFQATT, CDR2 SNEGSKA (reference sequence). CDR3 in DNA: TGCAGTGCTCACCGGGACAGAAGCTCCTACGAGCAGTACTTC. This translates into CSAHRDRSSYEQYF.

This clonotype came up a few times. The CDR3 coding sequence is TGTGCCAGCAGCGTAGGGCAGGACAACTACGAGCAGTACTTC. It is translated as CASSVGQDNYEQYF. The chain couples TRBV9 to TRBJ2-7; tentatively, D is TRBD1 (5 bases). The germline CDR1 and CDR2 sequences are SGDLS and YYNGEE. The CDR3 extends over 14 amino acids. V was shortened by 0 bases and J by 3 bases, with 10 bases between the two germline ends.